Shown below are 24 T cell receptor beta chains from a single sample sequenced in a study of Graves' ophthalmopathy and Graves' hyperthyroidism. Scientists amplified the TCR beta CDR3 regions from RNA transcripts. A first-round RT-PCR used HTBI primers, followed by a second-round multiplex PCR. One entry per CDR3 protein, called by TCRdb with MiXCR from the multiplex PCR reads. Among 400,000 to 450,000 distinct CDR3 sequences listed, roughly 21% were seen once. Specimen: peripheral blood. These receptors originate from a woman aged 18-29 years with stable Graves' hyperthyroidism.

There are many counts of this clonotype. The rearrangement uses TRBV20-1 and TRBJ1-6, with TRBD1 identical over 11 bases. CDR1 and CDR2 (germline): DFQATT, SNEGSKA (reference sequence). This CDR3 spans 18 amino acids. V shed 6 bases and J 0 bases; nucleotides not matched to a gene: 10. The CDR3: CSAAGTGGRSSYNSPLHF. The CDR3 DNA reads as TGCAGTGCGGCGGGGACAGGGGGACGAAGCTCCTATAATTCACCCCTCCACTTT.

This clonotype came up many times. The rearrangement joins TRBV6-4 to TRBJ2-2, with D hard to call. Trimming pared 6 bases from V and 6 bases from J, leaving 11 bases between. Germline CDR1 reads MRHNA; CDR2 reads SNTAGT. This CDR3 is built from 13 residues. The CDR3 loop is CASRVGSPGELFF. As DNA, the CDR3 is TGTGCCAGCAGAGTTGGGTCTCCCGGGGAGCTGTTTTTT.

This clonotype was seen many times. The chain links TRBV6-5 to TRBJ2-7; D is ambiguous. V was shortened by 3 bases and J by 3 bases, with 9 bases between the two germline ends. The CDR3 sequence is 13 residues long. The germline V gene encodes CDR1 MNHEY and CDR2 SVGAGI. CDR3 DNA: TGTGCCAGCAGTTATGCGACTCACTACGAGCAGTACTTC. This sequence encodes CASSYATHYEQYF.

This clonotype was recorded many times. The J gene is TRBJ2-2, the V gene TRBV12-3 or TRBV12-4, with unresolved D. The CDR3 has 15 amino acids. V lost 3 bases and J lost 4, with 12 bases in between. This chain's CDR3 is CASSLELVGTGELFF. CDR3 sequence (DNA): TGTGCCAGCAGTTTGGAGCTCGTGGGCACCGGGGAGCTGTTTTTT.

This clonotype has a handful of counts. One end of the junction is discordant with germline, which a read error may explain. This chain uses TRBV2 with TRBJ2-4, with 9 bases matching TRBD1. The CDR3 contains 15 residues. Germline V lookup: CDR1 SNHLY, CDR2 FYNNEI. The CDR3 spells CASSRQGVAKNIKYF. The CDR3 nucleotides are TGTGCCAGCAGCCGACAGGGGGTTGCCAAAAACATTAAGTACTTC.

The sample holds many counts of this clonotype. CDR3 loop: CASSLAAGLGGYTF. The CDR3, as DNA: TGTGCCAGCAGTTTAGCGGCAGGGTTGGGTGGCTACACCTTC. The chain employs TRBV12-3 or TRBV12-4 and TRBJ1-2; perhaps TRBD1 as D (5 bases). V was pared by 0 bases and J by 7 bases, with 12 bases between. The CDR3 is made up of 14 amino acids.

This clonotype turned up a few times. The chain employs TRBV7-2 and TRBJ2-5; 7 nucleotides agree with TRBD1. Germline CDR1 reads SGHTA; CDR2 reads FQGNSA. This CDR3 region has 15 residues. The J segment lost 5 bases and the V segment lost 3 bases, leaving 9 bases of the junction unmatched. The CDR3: CASSFRARGLETQYF. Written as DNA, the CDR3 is TGTGCCAGCAGCTTCAGGGCCAGGGGGTTGGAGACCCAGTACTTC.

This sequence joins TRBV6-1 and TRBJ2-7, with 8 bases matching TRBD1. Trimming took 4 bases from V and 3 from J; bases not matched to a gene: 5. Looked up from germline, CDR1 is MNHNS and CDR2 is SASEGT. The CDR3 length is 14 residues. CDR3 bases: TGTGCCAGCAGTGCGGACAGGGATGTCTACGAGCAGTACTTC. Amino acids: CASSADRDVYEQYF.

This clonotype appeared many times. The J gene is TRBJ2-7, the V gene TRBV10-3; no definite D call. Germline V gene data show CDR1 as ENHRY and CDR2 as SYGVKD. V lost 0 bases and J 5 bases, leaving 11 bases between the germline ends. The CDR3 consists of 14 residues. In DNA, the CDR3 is TGTGCCATCAGTGAGTCGGTCTGGTCCAACGAGCAGTACTTC. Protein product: CAISESVWSNEQYF.

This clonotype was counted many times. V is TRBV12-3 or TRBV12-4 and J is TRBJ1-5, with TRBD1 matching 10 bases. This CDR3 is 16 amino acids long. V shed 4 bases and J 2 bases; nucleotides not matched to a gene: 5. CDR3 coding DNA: TGTGCCAGCAGTTCGCCCGGGACAGGGGGCAATCAGCCCCAGCATTTT. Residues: CASSSPGTGGNQPQHF.

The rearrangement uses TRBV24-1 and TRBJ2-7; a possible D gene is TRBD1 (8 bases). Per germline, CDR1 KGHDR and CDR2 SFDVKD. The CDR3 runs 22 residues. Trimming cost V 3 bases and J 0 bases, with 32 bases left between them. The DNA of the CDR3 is TGTGCCACCAGTGATCCCTGGGGGGGACAGGACAAGAAAATACAGAGCTCCTACGAGCAGTACTTC. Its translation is CATSDPWGGQDKKIQSSYEQYF.

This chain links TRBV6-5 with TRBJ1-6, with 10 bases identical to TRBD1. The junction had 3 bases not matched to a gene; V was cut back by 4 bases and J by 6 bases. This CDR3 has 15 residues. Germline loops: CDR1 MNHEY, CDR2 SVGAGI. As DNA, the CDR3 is TGTGCCAGCAGTTCAGGACAGGGGGTTAATTCACCCCTCCACTTT. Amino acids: CASSSGQGVNSPLHF.

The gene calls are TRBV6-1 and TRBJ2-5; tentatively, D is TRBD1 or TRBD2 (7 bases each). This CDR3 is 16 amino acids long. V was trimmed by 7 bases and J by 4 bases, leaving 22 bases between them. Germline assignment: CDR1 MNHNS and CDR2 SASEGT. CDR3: CASTDEGAGGGETQYF. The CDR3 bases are TGTGCCAGCACCGACGAAGGGGCAGGGGGGGGAGAGACCCAGTACTTC.

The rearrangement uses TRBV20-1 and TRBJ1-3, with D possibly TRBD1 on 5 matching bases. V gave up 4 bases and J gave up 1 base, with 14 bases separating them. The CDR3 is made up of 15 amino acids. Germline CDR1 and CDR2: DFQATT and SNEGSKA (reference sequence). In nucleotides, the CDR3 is TGCAGTGCTACCAGAGGGGCAGCGTCTGGAAACACCATATATTTT. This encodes CSATRGAASGNTIYF.

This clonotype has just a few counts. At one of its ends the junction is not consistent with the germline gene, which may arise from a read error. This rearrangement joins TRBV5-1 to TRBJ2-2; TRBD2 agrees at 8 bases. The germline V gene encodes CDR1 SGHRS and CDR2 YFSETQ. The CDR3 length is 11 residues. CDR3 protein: CASSFGGELCF. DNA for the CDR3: TGCGCCAGCAGCTTCGGGGGGGAGCTGTGTTTT.

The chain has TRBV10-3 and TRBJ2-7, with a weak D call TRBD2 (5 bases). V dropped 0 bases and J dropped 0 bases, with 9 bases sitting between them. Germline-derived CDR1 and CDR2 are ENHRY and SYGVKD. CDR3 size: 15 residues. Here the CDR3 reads CAISESRELSYEQYF. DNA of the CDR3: TGTGCCATCAGTGAGTCGAGGGAGCTCTCCTACGAGCAGTACTTC.

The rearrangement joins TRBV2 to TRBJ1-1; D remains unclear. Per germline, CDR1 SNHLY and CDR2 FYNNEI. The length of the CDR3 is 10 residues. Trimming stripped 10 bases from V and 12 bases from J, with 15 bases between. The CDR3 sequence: CAIQRSMTFF. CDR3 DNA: TGTGCCATCCAACGTAGTATGACTTTCTTT.

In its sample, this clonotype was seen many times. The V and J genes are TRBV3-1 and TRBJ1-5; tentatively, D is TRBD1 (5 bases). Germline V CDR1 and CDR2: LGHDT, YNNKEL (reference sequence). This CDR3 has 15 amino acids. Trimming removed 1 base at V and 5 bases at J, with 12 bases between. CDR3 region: CASSQGSQAYQPQHF. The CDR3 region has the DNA TGTGCCAGCAGCCAAGGTTCACAGGCCTATCAGCCCCAGCATTTT.

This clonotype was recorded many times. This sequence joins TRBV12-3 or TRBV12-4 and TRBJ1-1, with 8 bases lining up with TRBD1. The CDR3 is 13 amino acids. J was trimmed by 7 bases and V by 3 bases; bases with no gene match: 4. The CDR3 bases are TGTGCCAGCAGTTTCACTGACAGGGGTGAAGCTTTCTTT. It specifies CASSFTDRGEAFF.

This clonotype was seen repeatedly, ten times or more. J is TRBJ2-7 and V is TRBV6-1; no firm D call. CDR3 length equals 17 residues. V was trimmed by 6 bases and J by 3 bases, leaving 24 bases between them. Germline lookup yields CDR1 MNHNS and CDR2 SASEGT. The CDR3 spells CASSRFQSTSPFYEQYF. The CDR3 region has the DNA TGTGCCAGCAGCCGATTCCAATCCACGTCCCCTTTCTACGAGCAGTACTTC.

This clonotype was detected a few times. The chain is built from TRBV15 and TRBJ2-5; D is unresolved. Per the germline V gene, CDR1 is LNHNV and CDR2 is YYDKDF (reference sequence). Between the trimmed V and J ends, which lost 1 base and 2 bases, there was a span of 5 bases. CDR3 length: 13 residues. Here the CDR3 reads CATSRGHQETQYF. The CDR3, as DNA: TGTGCCACCAGCAGAGGCCATCAAGAGACCCAGTACTTC.

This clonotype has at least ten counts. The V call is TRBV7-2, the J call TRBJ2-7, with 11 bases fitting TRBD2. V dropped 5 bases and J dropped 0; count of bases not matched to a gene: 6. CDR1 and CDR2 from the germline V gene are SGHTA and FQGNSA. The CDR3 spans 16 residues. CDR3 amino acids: CASSQSGTSGSYEQYF. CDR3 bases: TGTGCCAGCAGCCAGTCCGGGACTAGCGGCTCCTACGAGCAGTACTTC. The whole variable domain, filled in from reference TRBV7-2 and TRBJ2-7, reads GAGVSQSPSNKVTEKGKDVELRCDPISGHTALYWYRQSLGQGLEFLIYFQGNSAPDKSGLPSDRFSAERTGGSVSTLTIQRTQQEDSAVYLCASSQSGTSGSYEQYFGPGTRLTVT.

The CDR3, as DNA: TGTGCCAGCAGTATTAGCGGGAGGCGGGGGGAGACCCAGTACTTC. Translated: CASSISGRRGETQYF. J is TRBJ2-5 and V is TRBV12-3 or TRBV12-4; TRBD2 agrees at 10 bases. V lost 5 bases to trimming and J lost 5 bases; unmatched junction nucleotides: 8. The CDR3 has 15 amino acids.

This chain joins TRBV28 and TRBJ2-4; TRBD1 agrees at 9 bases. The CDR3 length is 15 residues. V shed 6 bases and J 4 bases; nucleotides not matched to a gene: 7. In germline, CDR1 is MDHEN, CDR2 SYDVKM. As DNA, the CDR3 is TGTGCCAGCAGCCTGACAGGGGGGATGAAAAACATTCAGTACTTC. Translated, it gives CASSLTGGMKNIQYF.